The 16 T cell receptor beta chains presented below share a single source sample, sequenced in a study of T cell changes during pregnancy in multiple sclerosis. TCRdb's copy holds only in-frame clones and misses some; the assay was immunoSEQ multiplex PCR. This table has just under 80,000 clones, just under 95% appearing once. This material consisted of peripheral blood, taken in the first trimester of pregnancy. The source of these receptors is a female donor with multiple sclerosis, enrolled in a pregnancy study.

This sequence joins TRBV19 and TRBJ1-5, with 7 nucleotides matching TRBD1. The CDR3 runs to 15 residues. Germline loops: CDR1 LNHDA, CDR2 SQIVND (reference sequence). The V segment lost 6 bases and the J segment 6 bases; nucleotides outside the gene matches: 11. The DNA for the CDR3 is TGTGCCAGTAGGGTACAGGGGTTAACGTTTCAGCCCCAGCATTTT. It codes for CASRVQGLTFQPQHF. The full variable domain, with the rest looked up from reference TRBV19 and TRBJ1-5, is DGGITQSPKYLFRKEGQNVTLSCEQNLNHDAMYWYRQDPGQGLRLIYYSQIVNDFQKGDIAEGYSVSREKKESFPLTVTSAQKNPTAFYLCASRVQGLTFQPQHFGDGTRLSIL.

The chain joins TRBV28 to TRBJ1-5, with D unclear. V lost 6 bases, J lost 5 bases, and 17 bases lay in between. Germline V gene sequence: CDR1 MDHEN, CDR2 SYDVKM. The CDR3 spans 15 residues. DNA of the CDR3: TGTGCCAGCAGCTTTATCGGTAGTAACGATCAGCCCCAGCATTTT. This sequence encodes CASSFIGSNDQPQHF.

V and J are TRBV4-1 and TRBJ2-1; D uncertain. Trimming shortened V by 0 bases and J by 5 bases, and 11 bases separated the two germline ends. CDR1 MGHRA and CDR2 YSYEKL come from the germline V gene. The CDR3 loop spans 15 amino acids. Here the CDR3 reads CASSQEARSNNEQFF. The CDR3 DNA sequence: TGCGCCAGCAGCCAAGAAGCGCGATCCAACAATGAGCAGTTCTTC.

The rearrangement joins TRBV29-1 to TRBJ1-5; D gene ambiguous. The V end was cut by 6 bases, the J end by 6 bases, with 12 bases between. The CDR3 totals 12 residues. Germline values: CDR1 SQVTM, CDR2 ANQGSEA. In DNA, the CDR3 is TGCAGCGTCGGAAACCGAGGTCAGCCCCAGCATTTT. It codes for CSVGNRGQPQHF.

The chain uses TRBV7-2 and TRBJ2-3; D might be TRBD2 (5 bases). V was cut by 3 bases and J by 11 bases, with 15 bases left in between. The CDR3 has 13 residues. Germline V gene data show CDR1 as SGHTA and CDR2 as FQGNSA. For the CDR3, the DNA is TGTGCCAGCAGCTTCCGGAGGCTGGGCGAGCAGTATTTT. Its protein is CASSFRRLGEQYF.

The chain's CDR3 is CASSTGQGGWDGYTF. CDR3 nucleotide sequence: TGTGCCAGTAGTACGGGACAGGGGGGCTGGGATGGCTACACCTTC. This chain uses TRBV19 with TRBJ1-2; TRBD1 matches at 11 bases. The CDR3 runs to 15 residues. The germline CDR1 and CDR2 sequences are LNHDA and SQIVND (reference sequence). J was trimmed by 6 bases and V by 4 bases; bases with no gene match: 7. Combining the CDR3 with reference TRBV19 and TRBJ1-2 gives the whole variable domain DGGITQSPKYLFRKEGQNVTLSCEQNLNHDAMYWYRQDPGQGLRLIYYSQIVNDFQKGDIAEGYSVSREKKESFPLTVTSAQKNPTAFYLCASSTGQGGWDGYTFGSGTRLTVV.

The CDR3: CASSFGDNEQFF. The CDR3 bases are TGTGCCAGCAGTTTCGGAGACAATGAGCAGTTCTTC. The chain links TRBV27 to TRBJ2-1; unclear D gene. V was clipped by 3 bases and J by 5 bases, with 5 bases between them. CDR3 size: 12 residues. Germline CDR1 MNHEY, CDR2 SMNVEV (reference sequence).

The rearrangement joins TRBV5-4 to TRBJ2-3; 10 bases are a match to TRBD1. V lost 3 bases and J lost 4; bases outside the gene matches: 5. Germline V CDR1 and CDR2: SGHNT, YYREEE (reference sequence). This CDR3 is built from 15 residues. As DNA, the CDR3 is TGTGCCAGCAGCTCCCGGGACAGGGGATCAGATACGCAGTATTTT. Its translation is CASSSRDRGSDTQYF.

The CDR3: CASSKAPSGGPRGTQYF. In DNA form, the CDR3 reads TGTGCCAGCAGCAAAGCCCCTAGCGGGGGCCCGCGGGGGACGCAGTATTTT. The genes are TRBV21-1 and TRBJ2-3; the table calls TRBD2, which could not be checked here. TRBV21-1 is designated a pseudogene. The CDR3 consists of 17 residues.

V gene TRBV7-2 combines with J gene TRBJ2-1; TRBD2 matches 9 bases. J lost 4 bases, V lost 0 bases, and 10 bases had no gene match. The CDR3 covers 18 residues. CDR1 and CDR2 from the germline V gene are SGHTA and FQGNSA. The CDR3 region is CASSLARVAGVSYNEQFF. The CDR3 coding sequence is TGTGCCAGCAGCTTAGCGAGGGTAGCGGGAGTCTCTTACAATGAGCAGTTCTTC.

The chain combines TRBV30 with TRBJ1-2; TRBD1 might be the D (6 bases). Trimming left V 1 base short and J 8 bases short, with 11 bases between. In germline, CDR1 is GTSNPN, CDR2 SVGIG (reference sequence). CDR3 length: 12 residues. The CDR3 DNA reads as TGTGCCTGGAGTGAAAACAGGGTGGGCTACACCTTC. Its protein product is CAWSENRVGYTF.

The rearrangement joins TRBV9 to TRBJ2-7; the match to TRBD2 covers 7 bases. This CDR3 is built from 14 residues. Unmatched junction bases numbered 5, after V lost 3 bases and J lost 2 bases. In germline, CDR1 is SGDLS, CDR2 YYNGEE. The CDR3 protein is CASSARDYTYEQYF. The CDR3 nucleotides are TGTGCCAGCAGCGCCCGGGACTACACCTACGAGCAGTACTTC.

The gene calls are TRBV30 and TRBJ1-2, with 7 bases lining up with TRBD1. CDR3 length: 14 residues. Germline trimming cut 4 bases from V and 2 bases from J; bases unmatched to any gene: 7. The germline V gene has CDR1 GTSNPN and CDR2 SVGIG (reference sequence). The CDR3 loop is CAWTGTAFNYGYTF. Here the CDR3 DNA reads TGTGCCTGGACCGGGACAGCCTTCAACTATGGCTACACCTTC. Full variable domain (missing parts from reference TRBV30 and TRBJ1-2): SQTIHQWPATLVQPVGSPLSLECTVEGTSNPNLYWYRQAAGRGLQLLFYSVGIGQISSEVPQNLSASRPQDRQFILSSKKLLLSDSGFYLCAWTGTAFNYGYTFGSGTRLTVV.

This clone was seen only a few times. The chain employs TRBV2 and TRBJ1-1; 7 nucleotides line up with TRBD1. Germline-derived CDR1 and CDR2 are SNHLY and FYNNEI. This CDR3 has 14 amino acids. V dropped 8 bases and J dropped 6; count of bases not matched to a gene: 12. Written as DNA, the CDR3 is TGTGCCAGCTATGAGAACAGACAGGGAGCTGAAGCTTTCTTT. This translates into CASYENRQGAEAFF.

There are a few counts of this clone. The gene calls are TRBV6-6 and TRBJ1-1; D possibly corresponds to TRBD1 (5 bases). This CDR3 region has 13 residues. Deletions cut 6 bases from V and 3 bases from J, with 11 bases between. The germline gives CDR1 MNHNY, CDR2 SVGAGI (reference sequence). In DNA, the CDR3 is TGTGCCAGCAGCTATCAGGGCTACACTGAAGCTTTCTTT. Translated, it gives CASSYQGYTEAFF.

V and J are TRBV27 and TRBJ1-5, with a weak D call TRBD1 (5 bases). The ends were cut back, 1 base at V and 3 bases at J, with 16 bases in the middle. The CDR3 is made up of 17 amino acids. Germline CDR1 is MNHEY and CDR2 is SMNVEV (reference sequence). In nucleotides, the CDR3 is TGTGCCAGCAGTTTATATTCAGGGAGGGGAATCAATCAGCCCCAGCATTTT. It codes for CASSLYSGRGINQPQHF.